The next 4 T cell receptor beta chains were all read from a single sample in a study of patients and donors after allogeneic stem cell transplantation. TCRdb recomputed calls from the RT-PCR reads with MiXCR, one row per CDR3 protein. The sample records roughly 960,000 distinct CDR3 sequences, roughly 18% being singletons. The sample comprised blood, either unsorted or a sorted T cell fraction (not recorded which). Receptor source: a human donor who was either an allogeneic HSCT recipient or a stem cell or donor lymphocyte infusion donor (not recorded which). It is not recorded whose cells these are; they may come from a transplant donor.

The V gene is TRBV4-1, the J gene TRBJ2-2; TRBD1 agrees at 11 bases. The CDR3 extends over 17 amino acids. V shed 2 bases, J shed 0 bases, and the junction held 2 bases outside the gene matches. Germline values: CDR1 MGHRA, CDR2 YSYEKL. The CDR3: CASSQKGQGANTGELFF. DNA for the CDR3: TGCGCCAGCAGCCAAAAGGGACAGGGGGCGAACACCGGGGAGCTGTTTTTT.

The rearrangement uses TRBV2 and TRBJ1-2, with a tentative D call TRBD1 (5 bases). V lost 4 bases, J lost 5 bases, and 17 bases lay in between. Germline V lookup: CDR1 SNHLY, CDR2 FYNNEI. The CDR3 runs to 15 residues. The DNA of the CDR3 is TGTGCCAGCAGTGGGGACGGACAAAGGTATTATGGCTACACCTTC. Protein product: CASSGDGQRYYGYTF.

V gene TRBV5-6 combines with J gene TRBJ1-2; TRBD1 is a possible D gene (5 bases). Between the trimmed V and J ends, which lost 5 bases and 4 bases, there was a span of 18 bases. Looked up from germline, CDR1 is SGHDT and CDR2 is YYEEEE. This CDR3 is 15 amino acids long. CDR3 residues: CASSPTTGEGYGYTF. DNA of the CDR3: TGTGCCAGCAGTCCTACAACGGGGGAGGGCTATGGCTACACCTTC.

The chain employs TRBV18 and TRBJ1-1; 12 bases map to TRBD1. The CDR3 is 16 amino acids. Germline assignment: CDR1 KGHSH and CDR2 LQKENI. V lost 5 bases and J lost 0; bases outside the gene matches: 4. CDR3 loop: CASSVRDRGLNTEAFF. The CDR3 coding sequence is TGTGCCAGCTCAGTCCGGGACAGGGGGCTGAACACTGAAGCTTTCTTT.